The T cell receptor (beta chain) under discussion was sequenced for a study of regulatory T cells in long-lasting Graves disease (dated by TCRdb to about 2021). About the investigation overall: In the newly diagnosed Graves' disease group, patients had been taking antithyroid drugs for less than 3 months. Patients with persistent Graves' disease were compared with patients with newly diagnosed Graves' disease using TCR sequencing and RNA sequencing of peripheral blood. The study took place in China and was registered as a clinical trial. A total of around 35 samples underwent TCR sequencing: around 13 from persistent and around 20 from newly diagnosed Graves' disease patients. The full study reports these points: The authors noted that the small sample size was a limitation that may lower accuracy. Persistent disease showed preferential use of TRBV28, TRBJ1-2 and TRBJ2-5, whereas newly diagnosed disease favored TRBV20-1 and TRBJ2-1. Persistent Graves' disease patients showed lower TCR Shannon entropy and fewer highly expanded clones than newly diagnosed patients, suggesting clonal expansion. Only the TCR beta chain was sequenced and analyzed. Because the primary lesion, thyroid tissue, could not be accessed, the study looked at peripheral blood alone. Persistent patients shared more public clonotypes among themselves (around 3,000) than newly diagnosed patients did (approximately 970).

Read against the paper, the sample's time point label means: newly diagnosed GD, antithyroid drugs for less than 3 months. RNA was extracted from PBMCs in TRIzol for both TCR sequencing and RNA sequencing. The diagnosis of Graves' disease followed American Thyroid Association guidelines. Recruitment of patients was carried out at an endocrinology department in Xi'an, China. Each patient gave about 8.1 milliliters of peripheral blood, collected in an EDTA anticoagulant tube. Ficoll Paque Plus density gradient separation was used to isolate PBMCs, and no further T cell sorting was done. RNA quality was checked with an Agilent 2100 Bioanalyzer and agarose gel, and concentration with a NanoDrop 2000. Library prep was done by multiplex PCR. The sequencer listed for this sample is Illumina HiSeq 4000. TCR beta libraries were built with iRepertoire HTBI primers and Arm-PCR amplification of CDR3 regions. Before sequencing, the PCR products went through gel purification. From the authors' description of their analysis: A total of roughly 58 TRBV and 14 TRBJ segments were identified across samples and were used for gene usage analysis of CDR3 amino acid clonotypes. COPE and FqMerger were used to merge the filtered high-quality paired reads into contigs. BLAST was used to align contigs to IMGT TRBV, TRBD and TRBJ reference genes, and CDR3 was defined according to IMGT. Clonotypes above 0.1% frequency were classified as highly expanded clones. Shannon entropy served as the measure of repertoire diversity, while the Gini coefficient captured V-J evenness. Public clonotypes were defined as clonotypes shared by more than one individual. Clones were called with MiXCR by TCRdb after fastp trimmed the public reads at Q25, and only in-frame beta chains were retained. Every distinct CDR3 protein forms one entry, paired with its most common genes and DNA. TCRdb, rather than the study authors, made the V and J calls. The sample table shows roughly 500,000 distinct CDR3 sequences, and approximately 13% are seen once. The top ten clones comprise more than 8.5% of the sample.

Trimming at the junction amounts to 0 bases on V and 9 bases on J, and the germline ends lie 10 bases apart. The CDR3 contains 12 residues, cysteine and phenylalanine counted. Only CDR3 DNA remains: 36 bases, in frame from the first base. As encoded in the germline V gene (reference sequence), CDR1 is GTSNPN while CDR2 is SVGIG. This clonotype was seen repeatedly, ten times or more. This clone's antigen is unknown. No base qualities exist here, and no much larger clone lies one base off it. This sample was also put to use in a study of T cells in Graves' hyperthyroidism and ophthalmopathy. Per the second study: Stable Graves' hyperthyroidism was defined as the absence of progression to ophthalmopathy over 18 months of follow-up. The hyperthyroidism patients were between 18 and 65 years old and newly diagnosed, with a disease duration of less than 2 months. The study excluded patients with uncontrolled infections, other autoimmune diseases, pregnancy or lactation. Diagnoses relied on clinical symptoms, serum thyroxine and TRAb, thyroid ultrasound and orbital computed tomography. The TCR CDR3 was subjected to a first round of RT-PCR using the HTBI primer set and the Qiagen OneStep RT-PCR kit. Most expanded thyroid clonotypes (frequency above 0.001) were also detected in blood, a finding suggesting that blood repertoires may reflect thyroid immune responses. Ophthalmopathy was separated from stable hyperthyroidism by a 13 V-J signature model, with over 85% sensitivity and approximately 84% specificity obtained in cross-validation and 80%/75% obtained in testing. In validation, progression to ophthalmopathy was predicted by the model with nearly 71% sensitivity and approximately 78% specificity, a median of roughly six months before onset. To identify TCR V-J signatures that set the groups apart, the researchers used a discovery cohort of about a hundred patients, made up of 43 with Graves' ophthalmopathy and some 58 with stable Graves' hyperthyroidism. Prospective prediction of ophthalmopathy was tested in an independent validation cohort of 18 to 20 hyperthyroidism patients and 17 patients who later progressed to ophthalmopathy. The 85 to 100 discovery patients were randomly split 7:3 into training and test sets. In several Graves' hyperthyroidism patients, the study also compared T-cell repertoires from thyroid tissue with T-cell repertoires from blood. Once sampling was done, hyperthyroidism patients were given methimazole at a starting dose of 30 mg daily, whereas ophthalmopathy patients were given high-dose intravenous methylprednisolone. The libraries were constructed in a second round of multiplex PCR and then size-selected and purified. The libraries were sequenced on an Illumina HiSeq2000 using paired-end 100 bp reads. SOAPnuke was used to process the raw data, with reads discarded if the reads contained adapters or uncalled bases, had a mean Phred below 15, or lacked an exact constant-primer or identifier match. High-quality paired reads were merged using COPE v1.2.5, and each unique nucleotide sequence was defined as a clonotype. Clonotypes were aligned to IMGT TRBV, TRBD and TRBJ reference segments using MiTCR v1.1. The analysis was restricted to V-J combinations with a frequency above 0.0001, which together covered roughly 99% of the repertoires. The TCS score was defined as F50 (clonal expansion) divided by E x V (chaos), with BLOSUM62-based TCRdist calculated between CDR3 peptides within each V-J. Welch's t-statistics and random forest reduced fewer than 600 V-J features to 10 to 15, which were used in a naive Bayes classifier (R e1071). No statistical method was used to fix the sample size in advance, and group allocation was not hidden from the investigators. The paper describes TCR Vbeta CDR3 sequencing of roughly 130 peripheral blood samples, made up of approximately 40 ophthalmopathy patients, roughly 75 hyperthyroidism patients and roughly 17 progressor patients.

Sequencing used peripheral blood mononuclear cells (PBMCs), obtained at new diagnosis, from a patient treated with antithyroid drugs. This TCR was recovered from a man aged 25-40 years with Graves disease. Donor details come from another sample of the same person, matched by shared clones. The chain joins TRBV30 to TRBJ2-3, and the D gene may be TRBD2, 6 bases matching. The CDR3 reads CAWSVRGRTQYF. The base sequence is TGTGCCTGGAGTGTACGGGGGAGGACGCAGTATTTT. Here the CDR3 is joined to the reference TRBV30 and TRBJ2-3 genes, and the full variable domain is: SQTIHQWPATLVQPVGSPLSLECTVEGTSNPNLYWYRQAAGRGLQLLFYSVGIGQISSEVPQNLSASRPQDRQFILSSKKLLLSDSGFYLCAWSVRGRTQYFGPGTRLTVL.